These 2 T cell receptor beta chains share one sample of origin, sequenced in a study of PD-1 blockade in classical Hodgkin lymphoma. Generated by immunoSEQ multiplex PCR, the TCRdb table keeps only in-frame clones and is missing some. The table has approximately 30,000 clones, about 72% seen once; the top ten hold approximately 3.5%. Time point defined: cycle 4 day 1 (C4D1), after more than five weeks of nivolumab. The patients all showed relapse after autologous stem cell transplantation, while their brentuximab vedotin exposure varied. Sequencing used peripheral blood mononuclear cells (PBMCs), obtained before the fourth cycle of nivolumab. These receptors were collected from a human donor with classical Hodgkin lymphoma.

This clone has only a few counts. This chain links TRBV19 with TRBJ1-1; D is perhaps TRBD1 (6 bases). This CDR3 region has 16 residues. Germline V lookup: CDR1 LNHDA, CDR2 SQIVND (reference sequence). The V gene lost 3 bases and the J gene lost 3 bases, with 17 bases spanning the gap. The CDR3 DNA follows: TGTGCCAGTAGTATCAGGACAGACGGTGGGGACACTGAAGCTTTCTTT. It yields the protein CASSIRTDGGDTEAFF.

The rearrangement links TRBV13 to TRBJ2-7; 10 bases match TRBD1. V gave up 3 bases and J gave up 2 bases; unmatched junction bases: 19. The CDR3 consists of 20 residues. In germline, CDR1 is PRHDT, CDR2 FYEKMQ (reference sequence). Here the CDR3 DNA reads TGTGCCAGCAGCTTTGGGACAGGGGCACGGGGCGGCACCGCGACCTACGAGCAGTACTTC. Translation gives CASSFGTGARGGTATYEQYF. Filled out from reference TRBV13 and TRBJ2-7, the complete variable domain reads AAGVIQSPRHLIKEKRETATLKCYPIPRHDTVYWYQQGPGQDPQFLISFYEKMQSDKGSIPDRFSAQQFSDYHSELNMSSLELGDSALYFCASSFGTGARGGTATYEQYFGPGTRLTVT.